One and the same sample provided the 32 T cell receptor beta chains below, sequenced in a study of CD8+ T cells in alopecia areata. cDNA serving as the sequencing template came from extracted, reverse transcribed RNA. Data came from immunoSEQ multiplex PCR; TCRdb stores just in-frame clones and leaves some out. The table shows roughly 120,000 clones, with over 60% occurring only once. Sequencing was carried out using CD4+ T cells sorted from blood. All receptors come from a human donor in good health.

This chain links TRBV29-1 with TRBJ2-7, with TRBD1 matching 7 bases. This CDR3 is 13 amino acids long. CDR1 is SQVTM, CDR2 ANQGSEA, per germline. After removal of 6 bases from V and 2 bases from J, the junction contained 7 bases not matched to a gene. The CDR3 DNA is TGCAGCGTAGCAACCGGGACAGCCTACGAGCAGTACTTC. Encoded protein: CSVATGTAYEQYF.

About this clone: One end of the junction varies from germline; a read error may be responsible. The J gene is TRBJ2-6, the V gene TRBV27; no reliable D call. The CDR3 is made up of 13 amino acids. CDR1 MNHEY and CDR2 SMNVEV come from the germline V gene (reference sequence). This CDR3 is CASRLSGANVLTF. The CDR3 nucleotides are TGTGCCAGCAGGTTATCTGGGGCCAACGTCCTGACTTTC.

V and J are TRBV7-9 and TRBJ2-6; D remains unclear. V was shortened by 5 bases and J by 1 base, with 6 bases between the two germline ends. This CDR3 region has 14 residues. Germline V gene data show CDR1 as SEHNR and CDR2 as FQNEAQ (reference sequence). This CDR3 is CASSMGSGANVLTF. DNA for the CDR3: TGTGCCAGCAGCATGGGGTCTGGGGCCAACGTCCTGACTTTC.

This clone was counted between two and nine times. The CDR3 loop reads CSVVFLLAEAFF. The CDR3 DNA reads TGCAGCGTTGTTTTTCTTCTGGCTGAAGCTTTCTTT. V gene TRBV29-1 combines with J gene TRBJ1-1; D is unresolved. The germline gives CDR1 SQVTM, CDR2 ANQGSEA. The V and J ends lost 4 bases and 6 bases respectively, with 12 bases between them. The CDR3 has 12 amino acids. The full variable domain, completed using reference TRBV29-1 and TRBJ1-1, is SAVISQKPSRDICQRGTSLTIQCQVDSQVTMMFWYRQQPGQSLTLIATANQGSEATYESGFVIDKFPISRPNLTFSTLTVSNMSPEDSSIYLCSVVFLLAEAFFGQGTRLTVV.

J is TRBJ2-5 and V is TRBV5-8; no clear D. From germline, CDR1 is SGHTS and CDR2 YDEGEE. The CDR3 runs 15 residues. Trimming removed 3 bases at V and 5 bases at J, with 17 bases between. CDR3 nucleotide sequence: TGTGCCAGCAGCTCGGCCGGGCCCAGTGGGGAGACCCAGTACTTC. It yields the protein CASSSAGPSGETQYF.

This chain joins TRBV5-1 and TRBJ2-4; D is unclear. Germline V lookup: CDR1 SGHRS, CDR2 YFSETQ. The ends were cut back, 0 bases at V and 9 bases at J, with 10 bases in the middle. The length of the CDR3 is 13 residues. CDR3 protein: CASSLVGEAIQYF. In DNA, the CDR3 is TGCGCCAGCAGCTTGGTTGGGGAAGCCATTCAGTACTTC.

This chain uses TRBV7-3 with TRBJ2-1, with 13 bases aligning to TRBD2. The CDR3 runs 15 residues. In germline, CDR1 is SGHTA, CDR2 FQGTGA. J lost 5 bases, V lost 6 bases, and 4 bases had no gene match. The CDR3 bases are TGTGCCAGCAGTCCCGGGACTAGCGGGGACAATGAGCAGTTCTTC. Protein: CASSPGTSGDNEQFF.

This clone was counted a single time. The V and J genes are TRBV7-2 and TRBJ2-5, with 9 bases aligning to TRBD1. This CDR3 has 15 amino acids. Germline lookup yields CDR1 SGHTA and CDR2 FQGNSA. The V and J ends lost 5 bases and 3 bases, in that order; junction bases with no gene match: 7. CDR3 in DNA: TGTGCCAGCAGCCCCTTACAGGGGGCGGAAGAGACCCAGTACTTC. It codes for CASSPLQGAEETQYF.

The gene calls are TRBV5-6 and TRBJ1-2; no definite D call. Trimming removed 1 base from V and 4 bases from J, with 14 bases in between. The germline V gene has CDR1 SGHDT and CDR2 YYEEEE. The length of the CDR3 is 15 residues. CDR3 loop: CASSLKREASYGYTF. As DNA, the CDR3 is TGTGCCAGCAGCTTGAAGAGGGAGGCGTCCTATGGCTACACCTTC.

This clone was observed a few times. The chain has TRBV18 and TRBJ2-3; maybe TRBD2 (6 bases). V was pared by 2 bases and J by 10 bases, with 16 bases between. CDR3 length: 14 amino acids. Germline CDR1 reads KGHSH; CDR2 reads LQKENI. CDR3 residues: CASSPWEGGGAQYF. For the CDR3, the DNA is TGTGCCAGCTCACCATGGGAAGGCGGCGGGGCGCAGTATTTT.

V is TRBV29-1 and J is TRBJ2-7; unclear D gene. Germline assignment: CDR1 SQVTM and CDR2 ANQGSEA. V was shortened by 4 bases and J by 6 bases, with 13 bases between the two germline ends. The length of the CDR3 is 12 residues. The CDR3 reads CSVGPRNTEQYF. In nucleotides, the CDR3 is TGCAGCGTTGGACCGAGGAACACCGAGCAGTACTTC.

This clone was recorded a few times. The genes are TRBV9 and TRBJ2-3; the D is unclear. V was pared by 2 bases and J by 0 bases, with 7 bases between. Germline-derived CDR1 and CDR2 are SGDLS and YYNGEE. The CDR3 extends over 14 amino acids. CDR3 coding DNA: TGTGCCAGCAGCGTGTCCCCTAGCACAGATACGCAGTATTTT. The encoded protein is CASSVSPSTDTQYF.

The chain employs TRBV2 and TRBJ1-2, with D tentatively TRBD1 (5 bases). From germline, CDR1 is SNHLY and CDR2 FYNNEI. The CDR3 length is 17 residues. V was trimmed by 0 bases and J by 8 bases, leaving 22 bases between them. The CDR3 loop is CASSEAVWGPPQRGYTF. Written as DNA, the CDR3 is TGTGCCAGCAGTGAAGCGGTCTGGGGACCCCCCCAGAGGGGCTACACCTTC.

This clone showed up just a few times. Other DNA sequences in the sample encode the same CDR3. This sequence joins TRBV18 and TRBJ1-5; a possible D gene is TRBD1 (6 bases). Germline V lookup: CDR1 KGHSH, CDR2 LQKENI. CDR3 size: 15 residues. The V gene lost 2 bases and the J gene lost 2 bases, with 10 bases spanning the gap. The CDR3 nucleotides read TGTGCCAGCTCACCAGATAGGGGGGGCAATCAGCCCCAGCATTTT. Protein product: CASSPDRGGNQPQHF.

The chain employs TRBV4-1 and TRBJ1-2; D might be TRBD1 (5 bases). The CDR3 extends over 16 amino acids. From germline, CDR1 is MGHRA and CDR2 YSYEKL. Trimming stripped 2 bases from V and 1 base from J, with 14 bases between. The CDR3, as DNA: TGCGCCAGCAGCCAACCAAGAGGGGATATTAACTATGGCTACACCTTC. Residues: CASSQPRGDINYGYTF.

This clone was picked up one time. Mismatch with germline at one junction end may stem from a read error. The chain carries TRBV18 and TRBJ2-7; possible D gene TRBD1, 5 bases. CDR1 KGHSH and CDR2 LQKENI come from the germline V gene. This CDR3 is built from 15 residues. The CDR3 DNA follows: TGTGCCAGCTCACCAACTCAGGGTACCTCCCACGAGCAGTACTTC. It specifies CASSPTQGTSHEQYF.

The CDR3, as DNA: TGTGCCAGCCTAGATCTTAGCTCCTATAATTCACCCCTCCACTTT. This sequence encodes CASLDLSSYNSPLHF. The genes are TRBV6-5 and TRBJ1-6; D uncertain. This CDR3 has 15 residues. Trimming removed 8 bases at V and 0 bases at J, with 11 bases between. Germline V gene lookup returns CDR1 MNHEY and CDR2 SVGAGI.

V gene TRBV29-1 combines with J gene TRBJ1-2; D is uncertain. Trimming took off 3 bases at V and 6 bases at J, with 8 bases between the two ends. Germline CDR1 reads SQVTM; CDR2 reads ANQGSEA. This CDR3 is built from 11 residues. In DNA, the CDR3 is TGCAGCGTTGATCCGGGGAATGGCTACACCTTC. Its protein product is CSVDPGNGYTF.

The rearrangement uses TRBV2 and TRBJ1-1; a weak D match, TRBD1 (5 bases). With 6 bases removed from V and 5 bases from J, the gap between germline ends came to 10 bases. The germline V gene has CDR1 SNHLY and CDR2 FYNNEI. The CDR3 runs to 12 residues. CDR3 in amino acids: CASRGERTEAFF. CDR3 sequence (DNA): TGTGCCAGCAGGGGGGAGAGGACTGAAGCTTTCTTT.

The CDR3 DNA is TGCGCCAGCAGCCGCGGGACTAGCGGGGAAGATACGCAGTATTTT. Its translation is CASSRGTSGEDTQYF. The V gene is TRBV4-1, the J gene TRBJ2-3; 13 bases are shared with TRBD2. This CDR3 has 15 amino acids. V lost 4 bases to trimming and J lost 5 bases; unmatched junction nucleotides: 3. From germline, CDR1 is MGHRA and CDR2 YSYEKL.

This clone was detected only a few times. V gene TRBV7-9 combines with J gene TRBJ1-4; D gene unclear. V was shortened by 4 bases and J by 3 bases, with 18 bases between the two germline ends. This CDR3 comprises 17 residues. Per germline, CDR1 SEHNR and CDR2 FQNEAQ (reference sequence). The CDR3 DNA follows: TGTGCCAGCAGCTCCGTTTTCCCACAACAGCCTAATGAAAAACTGTTTTTT. This translates into CASSSVFPQQPNEKLFF.

The chain combines TRBV2 with TRBJ2-3, with 9 bases lining up with TRBD2. This CDR3 is 14 amino acids long. J gave up 3 bases and V 6 bases, and 4 bases lay outside the gene matches. Germline-derived CDR1 and CDR2 are SNHLY and FYNNEI. CDR3 DNA sequence: TGTGCCAGCAGGGTAGCGGGGGCTACAGATACGCAGTATTTT. It codes for CASRVAGATDTQYF.

V is TRBV5-1 and J is TRBJ1-5; 8 bases match TRBD1. The CDR3 spans 18 residues. Unmatched junction bases numbered 14, after V lost 4 bases and J lost 2 bases. Germline lookup yields CDR1 SGHRS and CDR2 YFSETQ. This chain's CDR3 is CASSGQGRRDSGNQPQHF. CDR3 sequence (DNA): TGCGCCAGCAGCGGACAGGGTAGGCGGGACAGCGGCAATCAGCCCCAGCATTTT. The full variable domain, its missing parts supplied by reference TRBV5-1 and TRBJ1-5, is KAGVTQTPRYLIKTRGQQVTLSCSPISGHRSVSWYQQTPGQGLQFLFEYFSETQRNKGNFPGRFSGRQFSNSRSEMNVSTLELGDSALYLCASSGQGRRDSGNQPQHFGDGTRLSIL.

This chain connects TRBV15 to TRBJ2-2; 12 bases line up with TRBD1. V shed 5 bases and J 7 bases; nucleotides not matched to a gene: 5. The CDR3 spans 15 residues. Germline V lookup: CDR1 LNHNV, CDR2 YYDKDF (reference sequence). CDR3 residues: CATSEGTGGLGELFF. The CDR3 DNA reads as TGTGCCACCAGCGAAGGGACAGGGGGCCTCGGGGAGCTGTTTTTT.

This clone turned up a few times. V usage is TRBV20-1 and J usage is TRBJ2-3; D may be TRBD1 (6 bases). The length of the CDR3 is 11 residues. V lost 4 bases to trimming and J lost 5 bases, with 7 bases between them. CDR1 is DFQATT, CDR2 SNEGSKA, per germline (reference sequence). DNA for the CDR3: TGCAGTGCTATCAGGGGAGATACGCAGTATTTT. The encoded protein is CSAIRGDTQYF.

The sample holds a few counts of this clone. V is TRBV6-6 and J is TRBJ1-2; TRBD1 matches at 7 bases. The length of the CDR3 is 13 residues. V trimming: 6 bases; J trimming: 2 bases; junction bases outside the gene matches: 3. The germline gives CDR1 MNHNY, CDR2 SVGAGI (reference sequence). The CDR3 DNA sequence: TGTGCCAGCAGCCCGACAGGGAACTATGGCTACACCTTC. Translation: CASSPTGNYGYTF.

The chain recombines TRBV5-8 with TRBJ1-5; weak D call: TRBD1 (6 bases). The CDR3 runs to 16 residues. Germline CDR1 is SGHTS and CDR2 is YDEGEE. Trimming stripped 3 bases from V and 0 bases from J, with 13 bases between. DNA of the CDR3: TGTGCCAGCAGCTACTCGACAGGCCATAGCAATCAGCCCCAGCATTTT. Translating gives CASSYSTGHSNQPQHF. Filled out from reference TRBV5-8 and TRBJ1-5, the complete variable domain reads EAGVTQSPTHLIKTRGQQATLRCSPISGHTSVYWYQQALGLGLQFLLWYDEGEERNRGNFPPRFSGRQFPNYSSELNVNALELEDSALYLCASSYSTGHSNQPQHFGDGTRLSIL.

This rearrangement joins TRBV10-3 to TRBJ1-5; D unclear. CDR1 and CDR2 from the germline V gene are ENHRY and SYGVKD. The CDR3 has 12 residues. V gave up 2 bases and J gave up 5 bases, with 4 bases separating them. The CDR3 DNA is TGTGCCATCAGTGAGCGGGATCAGCCCCAGCATTTT. This gives the protein CAISERDQPQHF.

The chain employs TRBV15 and TRBJ1-2; D perhaps matches TRBD1 (5 bases). This CDR3 contains 13 residues. Between the trimmed V and J ends, which lost 0 bases and 14 bases, there was a span of 16 bases. Germline V lookup: CDR1 LNHNV, CDR2 YYDKDF (reference sequence). The CDR3 DNA reads TGTGCCACCAGCAGAGACGGGGCTTTTGCTTGGACCTTC. Residues: CATSRDGAFAWTF.

A few counts support this clone. This chain connects TRBV5-1 to TRBJ2-3; TRBD2 aligns across 9 bases. The germline V gene has CDR1 SGHRS and CDR2 YFSETQ. V was clipped by 4 bases and J by 1 base; unmatched bases: 7. CDR3 length: 16 residues. This chain's CDR3 is CASSGATSGGTDTQYF. CDR3 DNA sequence: TGCGCCAGCAGCGGCGCGACTAGCGGCGGCACAGATACGCAGTATTTT.

The chain is built from TRBV7-6 and TRBJ2-7; possible D gene TRBD1, 5 bases. Trimming removed 0 bases from V and 5 bases from J, with 8 bases in between. Germline-derived CDR1 and CDR2 are SGHVS and FNYEAQ. This CDR3 comprises 13 residues. This chain's CDR3 is CASSLARANEQYF. DNA for the CDR3: TGTGCCAGCAGCTTAGCCAGGGCCAACGAGCAGTACTTC.

This chain uses TRBV7-2 with TRBJ1-2; 7 nucleotides align to TRBD1. The V segment lost 5 bases and the J segment 7 bases; nucleotides outside the gene matches: 7. Germline CDR1 and CDR2: SGHTA and FQGNSA. This CDR3 comprises 13 residues. The CDR3 spells CASSIDRAGGYTF. The CDR3 DNA reads as TGTGCCAGCAGCATCGACAGGGCGGGTGGCTACACCTTC.